Listed below are T cell receptor beta chains from one sample, sequenced in a study of OX40 agonist ivuxolimab in advanced cancers. Sequencing was performed with immunoSEQ multiplex PCR; in TCRdb, only in-frame clones are kept and a portion is missing. The sample has approximately 90,000 clones, 75% to 90% seen once. The sample in question was CD4+ or CD8+ T cells sorted from blood, obtained in a trial of the OX40 agonist ivuxolimab. The receptors shown here come from an adult with an advanced solid tumor such as melanoma, head and neck, liver or kidney cancer. Each CDR3 is given with its conserved first and last residue. Each record gives: J gene, V gene, D gene, clone size, CDR3 DNA, CDR3 protein. D genes are given only for firm matches. Size is omitted from some rows. Given values are once, few, many or a class for expanded clones.

TRBJ1-2,TRBV5-6,.,few,TGTGCCAGCAGCTTGGTGGGGGTCGATAACACCTTC,CASSLVGVDNTF
TRBJ1-2,TRBV9,.,.,TGTGCCAGCAGCGTAGCAACAGGCCCGTATGGCTACACCTTC,CASSVATGPYGYTF
TRBJ2-1,TRBV28,.,.,TGTGCCAGCAGTGGGGTAAACAATGAGCAGTTCTTC,CASSGVNNEQFF
TRBJ2-1,TRBV28,TRBD2,.,TGTGCCAGCAGCACTAGCGGGAGGGCCGGGAATGAGCAGTTCTTC,CASSTSGRAGNEQFF
TRBJ2-1,TRBV9,.,once,TGTGCCAGCAGCCAGACGGGGGTTTACAATGAGCAGTTCTTC,CASSQTGVYNEQFF
TRBJ1-2,TRBV28,.,.,TGTGCCAGCAGTTTCCCCCCGGGAGGAGGGGCGGCGGGATATGGCTACACCTTC,CASSFPPGGGAAGYGYTF
TRBJ1-1,TRBV7-9,.,.,TGTGCCAGCAGCTTCTTGGGTTTCGGTGCTTTCTTT,CASSFLGFGAFF
TRBJ1-5,TRBV18,.,.,TGTGCCAGCTCAGAAAGAAGGGGTAGCAATCAGCCCCAGCATTTT,CASSERRGSNQPQHF
TRBJ1-5,TRBV19,.,.,TGTGCCAGTAGAATAGGGGGTGGAGGCAATCAGCCCCAGCATTTT,CASRIGGGGNQPQHF
TRBJ2-7,TRBV2,TRBD1,.,TGTGCCAGCAGTGAGATTAGACAGGGCGACGAGCAGTACTTC,CASSEIRQGDEQYF
TRBJ2-6,TRBV7-2,.,.,TGTGCCAGCAGCTTATCGGCCAGCTCTGGGGCCAACGTCCTGACTTTC,CASSLSASSGANVLTF
TRBJ1-6,TRBV27,TRBD1,.,TGTGCCAGCAGTTTACCCCGAGGGACAGGTCACTCACCCCTCCACTTT,CASSLPRGTGHSPLHF
TRBJ2-7,TRBV19,TRBD2,.,TGTGCCAGTAGGCGGGGTTCTAGCGGTTCCTACGAGCAGTACTTC,CASRRGSSGSYEQYF
TRBJ1-1,TRBV27,.,.,TGTGCCAGCAGTTTATCGCCCGGGACAAGGAACACTGAAGCTTTCTTT,CASSLSPGTRNTEAFF
TRBJ1-1,TRBV28,TRBD1,.,TGTGCCAGCAGTTTATTCGACAGGGGTTGGGCTTTCTTT,CASSLFDRGWAFF
TRBJ1-1,TRBV2,.,.,TGTGCCAGCAGTGTAAGCCAGGTTAACACTGAAGCTTTCTTT,CASSVSQVNTEAFF
TRBJ1-1,TRBV6-6,.,.,TGTGCCAGCATTATCGGACAGTGGAACACTGAAGCTTTCTTT,CASIIGQWNTEAFF
TRBJ2-3,TRBV12-5,TRBD1,.,TGTGCTAGTGGTAATTCGGGACAGGGGTGGACAGATACGCAGTATTTT,CASGNSGQGWTDTQYF
TRBJ2-5,TRBV6-1,TRBD2,.,TGTGCCAGCAGTGAAACGGGGGGGAAAGAGACCCAGTACTTC,CASSETGGKETQYF
TRBJ2-7,TRBV4-1,.,.,TGCGCCAGCAGCCAAGGGGGGCTGGACTACGAGCAGTACTTC,CASSQGGLDYEQYF
TRBJ2-1,TRBV5-4,.,.,TGTGCCAGCAGCTCGAGTAGCGGAGGCTTCCAAAATGAGCAGTTCTTC,CASSSSSGGFQNEQFF
TRBJ1-4,TRBV19,.,.,TGTGCCAGTAGTACGCAGTGGGGCGAAAAACTGTTTTTT,CASSTQWGEKLFF
TRBJ1-1,TRBV7-2,.,.,TGTGCCAGCAGCCCATCTAGGACTGAAGCTTTCTTT,CASSPSRTEAFF
TRBJ2-7,TRBV29-1,.,.,TGCAGCGTTGCCCGAAGACAGCCGAACGAGCAGTACTTC,CSVARRQPNEQYF
TRBJ1-2,TRBV20-1,TRBD1,.,TGCAGTGTCCTGGACAGGGATGGCTACACCTTC,CSVLDRDGYTF
TRBJ2-5,TRBV9,TRBD2,.,TGTGCCAGCAGCGTAGGTCTAGCGGGAGGAGAGACCCAGTACTTC,CASSVGLAGGETQYF
TRBJ1-2,TRBV5-1,TRBD1,.,TGCGCCAGCAGCCTAGAAGCCGAGACAGGGTGGGCGCCGGTGGGTGGCTACACCTTC,CASSLEAETGWAPVGGYTF
TRBJ1-1,TRBV6-1,.,once,TGTGCCAGCAGTCGAGACCTGAACACTGAAGCTTTCTTT,CASSRDLNTEAFF
TRBJ2-7,TRBV7-2,TRBD2,.,TGTGCCAGCAGCTCCCGACTAGCGGGAGGGGAGCAGTACTTC,CASSSRLAGGEQYF
TRBJ1-2,TRBV6-6,TRBD1,.,TGTGCCAGCAGTTACCAGACAGGGAACTATGGCTACACCTTC,CASSYQTGNYGYTF
TRBJ2-3,TRBV4-1,TRBD1,once,TGCGCCAGCAGCCCGAAGGGACAGCCACATACGCAGTATTTT,CASSPKGQPHTQYF
TRBJ1-1,TRBV7-2,.,.,TGTGCCAGCAGCTTGGCAGGGGCGAACACTGAAGCTTTCTTT,CASSLAGANTEAFF
TRBJ1-5,TRBV10-1,.,.,TGCGCCACCCAGATGAAGCATTTT,CATQMKHF
TRBJ1-2,TRBV20-1,.,.,TGCAGTGCTAGAGATCGCCAGGGCTACACCTTC,CSARDRQGYTF
TRBJ2-7,TRBV19,TRBD2,.,TGTGCCAGTAGTAGACAGCTCGAACTAGCGGAGCCCTACGAGCAGTACTTC,CASSRQLELAEPYEQYF
TRBJ2-7,TRBV28,.,.,TGTGCCAGCAGTCCTCTTCCCGGCGAGCAGTACTTC,CASSPLPGEQYF
TRBJ1-2,TRBV5-1,TRBD1,.,TGCGCCAGCAGCGCCCAGGTAGGGGGCACTGGCTACACCTTC,CASSAQVGGTGYTF
TRBJ2-7,TRBV6-6,TRBD1,.,TGTGCCAGCAGTGGACGTCGTGGGACAGGGTTAAACGAGCAGTACTTC,CASSGRRGTGLNEQYF
TRBJ1-2,TRBV7-9,TRBD1,.,TGTGCCAGCAGCGAAACTCAGGGGGCTGACGGCTACACCTTC,CASSETQGADGYTF
TRBJ2-5,TRBV25-1,TRBD1,.,TGTGCCAGCAGTGAAGAGGGACAGGGAGAAGAGACCCAGTACTTC,CASSEEGQGEETQYF
TRBJ1-5,TRBV15,.,.,TGTGCCACCAGCAGAGGTCGTTTTACGGCCCAGCATTTT,CATSRGRFTAQHF
TRBJ2-7,TRBV7-9,.,.,TGTGCCAGCAGCCCCGGGTCGAACTCCTACGAGCAGTACTTC,CASSPGSNSYEQYF
TRBJ1-1,TRBV5-4,.,once,TGTGCCAGCAGCTTGGAACCGGGATACACTGAAGCTTTCTTT,CASSLEPGYTEAFF
TRBJ1-4,TRBV6-6,TRBD1,.,TGTGCCAGCGGACAGGGTGAAAAACTGTTTTTT,CASGQGEKLFF
TRBJ2-5,TRBV15,.,once,TGTGCCACCAGCAGGGGACCTCAAGAGACCCAGTACTTC,CATSRGPQETQYF
TRBJ2-7,TRBV27,.,once,TGTGCCAGCAGTTTAGATGCAAGGGGAGCCTACGAGCAGTACTTC,CASSLDARGAYEQYF
TRBJ2-2,TRBV9,.,.,TGTGCCAGCAATAACTGGGCCGGGGAGCTGTTTTTT,CASNNWAGELFF
TRBJ1-5,TRBV5-6,.,once,TGTGCCAGCAGCTTGGCAGGGATTCAGCCCCAGCATTTT,CASSLAGIQPQHF